This TCR beta chain comes out of a study of shared T cell receptors in the human thymus. Libraries were prepared by immunoSEQ multiplex PCR; TCRdb keeps only in-frame clonotypes and omits some of them. The sample has hundreds of thousands of clones; around 78% are singletons. The CDR3 has 15 residues. The germline V gene has CDR1 MNHEY and CDR2 SMNVEV (reference sequence). V shed 6 bases and J 8 bases; nucleotides not matched to a gene: 8. Another study also made use of these data, one on human thymus T cells.

The sequence came from a boy under two years old with a congenital heart defect. Sequencing was carried out using thymocytes. The V and J genes are TRBV27 and TRBJ2-1, with TRBD2 matching over 12 bases. The CDR3, as DNA: TGTGCCAGCAGCCTGACTAGCGGGAGAGGCGATGAGCAGTTCTTC. It codes for CASSLTSGRGDEQFF.